These 15 T cell receptor beta chains came from one sample sequenced in a study of cytomegalovirus exposure and HLA in healthy donors. The PCR ran on 60 Vbeta and 13 Jbeta primers. The table came from immunoSEQ multiplex PCR; TCRdb's copy has only in-frame clones and leaves some out. Of 90,000 or so clones listed, 70% to 85% are singletons. The specimen was PBMCs. These receptors all come from a man between 45 and 60 years old in good health and CMV-seronegative.

The rearrangement joins TRBV7-2 to TRBJ1-4; 9 bases match TRBD1. The CDR3 spans 14 residues. With V trimmed by 4 bases and J by 8 bases, 5 bases remained unmatched. Germline V gene data show CDR1 as SGHTA and CDR2 as FQGNSA. DNA of the CDR3: TGTGCCAGCAGCTACAGGGGGCGAGGGGAAAAACTGTTTTTT. Protein product: CASSYRGRGEKLFF. Drawing the rest from reference TRBV7-2 and TRBJ1-4, the complete variable domain is GAGVSQSPSNKVTEKGKDVELRCDPISGHTALYWYRQSLGQGLEFLIYFQGNSAPDKSGLPSDRFSAERTGGSVSTLTIQRTQQEDSAVYLCASSYRGRGEKLFFGSGTQLSVL.

This clone occurred a few times. The J gene is TRBJ1-1, the V gene TRBV6-5; D not certain. V lost 0 bases, J lost 1 base, and 9 bases lay in between. This CDR3 has 15 residues. Germline CDR1 and CDR2: MNHEY and SVGAGI. The CDR3 sequence: CASSYSSWANTEAFF. In DNA, the CDR3 is TGTGCCAGCAGTTACTCGAGTTGGGCGAACACTGAAGCTTTCTTT.

This clone has only a few counts. The chain links TRBV10-1 to TRBJ2-3; 12 bases align to TRBD2. Per germline, CDR1 WNHNN and CDR2 SYGVQD (reference sequence). Trimming removed 8 bases from V and 3 bases from J; junction bases left unmatched: 6. CDR3 length equals 15 residues. CDR3 sequence reads: CASGGLAGATDTQYF. CDR3 coding DNA: TGCGCCAGCGGGGGACTAGCGGGTGCTACAGATACGCAGTATTTT.

The chain carries TRBV27 and TRBJ2-7; D is undetermined. This CDR3 spans 16 amino acids. Trimming took off 2 bases at V and 7 bases at J, with 21 bases between the two ends. Germline-derived CDR1 and CDR2 are MNHEY and SMNVEV (reference sequence). Here the CDR3 reads CASSLNPGSRPREQYF. CDR3 DNA sequence: TGTGCCAGCAGTTTAAACCCAGGCAGCCGCCCTCGAGAGCAGTACTTC.

This chain uses TRBV5-5 with TRBJ1-1; TRBD1 is a possible D gene (6 bases). The V and J ends lost 2 bases and 8 bases respectively, with 13 bases between them. The CDR3 is 13 amino acids. CDR1 SGHKS and CDR2 YYEKEE come from the germline V gene (reference sequence). DNA for the CDR3: TGTGCCAGCAGCTTTTACCCCGGGACAGAAGCTTTCTTT. This translates into CASSFYPGTEAFF.

This chain uses TRBV6-1 with TRBJ1-5; possible D gene TRBD1, 6 bases. Germline CDR1 MNHNS, CDR2 SASEGT. This CDR3 region has 13 residues. Deletions cut 10 bases from V and 4 bases from J, with 14 bases between. The CDR3 is CATRQVGNQPQHF. In DNA form, the CDR3 reads TGTGCCACACGACAGGTCGGGAATCAGCCCCAGCATTTT.

The chain recombines TRBV14 with TRBJ2-7; possibly TRBD2 for D (6 bases). V was trimmed by 0 bases and J by 2 bases, leaving 8 bases between them. There are 14 residues in the CDR3. Germline V lookup: CDR1 SGHDN, CDR2 FVKESK. CDR3 in amino acids: CASSQEWGAYEQYF. DNA for the CDR3: TGTGCCAGCAGCCAAGAATGGGGGGCCTACGAGCAGTACTTC.

The chain is built from TRBV27 and TRBJ1-5; D gene unclear. Trimming pared 7 bases from V and 5 bases from J, leaving 18 bases between. Germline CDR1 MNHEY, CDR2 SMNVEV (reference sequence). The CDR3 sequence is 15 residues long. CDR3 amino acids: CASNIIPPFDQPQHF. As DNA, the CDR3 is TGTGCCAGCAACATAATTCCCCCTTTCGATCAGCCCCAGCATTTT.

The chain couples TRBV7-9 to TRBJ2-7; 7 bases are a match to TRBD2. CDR3 length: 13 residues. Germline CDR1 and CDR2: SEHNR and FQNEAQ (reference sequence). The V gene end was trimmed by 5 bases and the J gene end by 7 bases; junction bases not matched to a gene: 8. The CDR3 spells CASSLGTAGEQYF. The DNA of the CDR3 is TGTGCCAGCAGCCTTGGCACAGCGGGGGAGCAGTACTTC.

This chain links TRBV4-3 with TRBJ2-4; the match to TRBD2 covers 11 bases. Germline V CDR1 and CDR2: LGHNA, YSLEER. The CDR3 has 19 amino acids. V was pared by 0 bases and J by 0 bases, with 7 bases of the junction left unmatched. The chain's CDR3 is CASSQDGTSGKAAKNIQYF. The CDR3 coding sequence is TGCGCCAGCAGCCAAGATGGGACTAGCGGAAAAGCAGCCAAAAACATTCAGTACTTC.

This sequence joins TRBV9 and TRBJ2-2; D call uncertain. From germline, CDR1 is SGDLS and CDR2 YYNGEE. The V and J ends lost 0 bases and 4 bases respectively, with 13 bases between them. The CDR3 covers 16 residues. The CDR3 sequence: CASSVATVVGTGELFF. DNA of the CDR3: TGTGCCAGCAGCGTAGCTACAGTAGTTGGCACCGGGGAGCTGTTTTTT. Full variable domain (rest looked up from reference TRBV9 and TRBJ2-2): DSGVTQTPKHLITATGQRVTLRCSPRSGDLSVYWYQQSLDQGLQFLIQYYNGEERAKGNILERFSAQQFPDLHSELNLSSLELGDSALYFCASSVATVVGTGELFFGEGSRLTVL.

The DNA of the CDR3 is TGCGCCAGCAGCTTGGGACAGAGCTCCTACAATGAGCAGTTCTTC. This codes for CASSLGQSSYNEQFF. This sequence joins TRBV5-1 and TRBJ2-1, with D possibly matching TRBD1 (5 bases). Germline V gives CDR1 SGHRS, CDR2 YFSETQ. The CDR3 consists of 15 residues. The V end was cut by 0 bases, the J end by 0 bases, with 7 bases between.

This chain uses TRBV28 with TRBJ1-4; no clear D gene. CDR3 length: 14 residues. Germline loops: CDR1 MDHEN, CDR2 SYDVKM. Trimming shortened V by 3 bases and J by 5 bases, and 10 bases separated the two germline ends. CDR3 amino acids: CASSFSDTNEKLFF. The CDR3 DNA sequence: TGTGCCAGCAGTTTCTCCGACACGAATGAAAAACTGTTTTTT.

The chain joins TRBV6-4 to TRBJ2-1; 11 bases are a match to TRBD1. Per the germline V gene, CDR1 is MRHNA and CDR2 is SNTAGT. The CDR3 contains 14 residues. V lost 2 bases to trimming and J lost 6 bases; unmatched junction nucleotides: 0. DNA of the CDR3: TGTGCCAGCAGTGACGGGACAGGGGGCAATGAGCAGTTCTTC. Its protein is CASSDGTGGNEQFF.

V usage is TRBV19 and J usage is TRBJ2-7, with 9 bases fitting TRBD2. The ends lost 1 base at V and 5 bases at J; junction bases unmatched: 12. This CDR3 region has 17 residues. CDR1 LNHDA and CDR2 SQIVND come from the germline V gene (reference sequence). For the CDR3, the DNA is TGTGCCAGTAGTATAGGCCCCGCTCTAGCGGGAAGCAACGAGCAGTACTTC. Protein product: CASSIGPALAGSNEQYF. The variable domain in full, with the rest retrieved from reference TRBV19 and TRBJ2-7, is DGGITQSPKYLFRKEGQNVTLSCEQNLNHDAMYWYRQDPGQGLRLIYYSQIVNDFQKGDIAEGYSVSREKKESFPLTVTSAQKNPTAFYLCASSIGPALAGSNEQYFGPGTRLTVT.